The 23 T cell receptor beta chains below all came from one sample that was sequenced in a study of T cell changes during pregnancy in multiple sclerosis. Clones were sequenced by immunoSEQ multiplex PCR, and TCRdb holds only the in-frame ones, with some missing. The sample contains about 52,000 clones, roughly 92% of which appear only once. This sample comprised CD4+ T cells from peripheral blood mononuclear cells, obtained in the third trimester of pregnancy. These TCRs come from a female donor with multiple sclerosis, enrolled in a pregnancy study.

The chain joins TRBV7-9 to TRBJ1-6, with a weak D call TRBD1 (5 bases). Trimming removed 2 bases from V and 10 bases from J, with 15 bases in between. This CDR3 has 15 amino acids. Looked up from germline, CDR1 is SEHNR and CDR2 is FQNEAQ (reference sequence). The CDR3 DNA reads TGTGCCAGCAGCTTAAGGGGTCAGGGTGGATCACCCCTCCACTTT. Amino acids: CASSLRGQGGSPLHF.

The genes are TRBV28 and TRBJ2-6; the D is unclear. Per the germline V gene, CDR1 is MDHEN and CDR2 is SYDVKM. The CDR3 covers 17 residues. V was cut by 6 bases and J by 1 base, with 16 bases left in between. The CDR3 is CASRKVLRGSGANVLTF. The CDR3 DNA reads TGTGCCAGCAGGAAGGTTCTCCGAGGATCTGGGGCCAACGTCCTGACTTTC. Full variable domain (missing parts from reference TRBV28 and TRBJ2-6): DVKVTQSSRYLVKRTGEKVFLECVQDMDHENMFWYRQDPGLGLRLIYFSYDVKMKEKGDIPEGYSVSREKKERFSLILESASTNQTSMYLCASRKVLRGSGANVLTFGAGSRLTVL.

The V gene is TRBV5-4, the J gene TRBJ2-1, with 9 nucleotides matching TRBD1. Germline trimming cut 4 bases from V and 2 bases from J; bases unmatched to any gene: 4. CDR1 is SGHNT and CDR2 is YYREEE in the germline V gene (reference sequence). The CDR3 has 15 residues. The CDR3 sequence: CASSRDRDPYNEQFF. The CDR3 nucleotides read TGTGCCAGCAGCCGGGACAGGGACCCCTACAATGAGCAGTTCTTC.

The chain recombines TRBV19 with TRBJ2-7, with 7 bases fitting TRBD1. Trimming cost V 5 bases and J 4 bases; bases outside gene matches: 8. Per germline, CDR1 LNHDA and CDR2 SQIVND (reference sequence). The length of the CDR3 is 14 residues. The CDR3 loop reads CASSDLGQTYEQYF. CDR3 nucleotide sequence: TGTGCCAGTAGTGACTTGGGACAGACTTACGAGCAGTACTTC.

As regards this clone: Other DNA sequences from this sample encode an identical CDR3 as well. The chain has TRBV6-5 and TRBJ2-7; TRBD1 might be the D (6 bases). The CDR3 loop spans 14 amino acids. Looked up from germline, CDR1 is MNHEY and CDR2 is SVGAGI. Trimming shortened V by 6 bases and J by 0 bases, and 12 bases separated the two germline ends. CDR3: CASRTTGSSYEQYF. Here the CDR3 DNA reads TGTGCCAGCAGGACCACAGGGAGCTCCTACGAGCAGTACTTC.

V gene TRBV11-2 combines with J gene TRBJ2-4; 8 bases are shared with TRBD2. CDR1 is SGHAT and CDR2 is FQNNGV in the germline V gene. Germline trimming cut 5 bases from V and 1 base from J; bases unmatched to any gene: 7. The CDR3 sequence is 16 residues long. This chain's CDR3 is CASSPAGVRAKNIQYF. The CDR3 region has the DNA TGTGCCAGCAGCCCAGCGGGGGTCCGTGCCAAAAACATTCAGTACTTC.

The chain's CDR3 is CASSQEGGGRQETQYF. The CDR3 DNA reads as TGTGCCAGCAGCCAAGAGGGCGGGGGCCGACAAGAGACCCAGTACTTC. The chain has TRBV4-2 and TRBJ2-5, with D perhaps TRBD2 (7 bases). Trimming took 0 bases from V and 2 from J, leaving 13 bases between them. Germline V gene data show CDR1 as LGHNA and CDR2 as YNFKEQ. This CDR3 spans 16 amino acids.

The chain carries TRBV6-5 and TRBJ2-7; tentative D call: TRBD2 (5 bases). The V end was cut by 0 bases, the J end by 3 bases, with 12 bases between. The CDR3 runs 15 residues. CDR1 and CDR2 from the germline V gene are MNHEY and SVGAGI. In DNA, the CDR3 is TGTGCCAGCAGTTACTCGAACAACGGGGTCTACGAGCAGTACTTC. Translation: CASSYSNNGVYEQYF.

This chain connects TRBV30 to TRBJ1-4; a weak D match, TRBD1 (5 bases). The CDR3 spans 14 residues. Germline V gene data show CDR1 as GTSNPN and CDR2 as SVGIG (reference sequence). Trimming removed 0 bases at V and 7 bases at J, with 12 bases between. The CDR3 region has the DNA TGTGCCTGGAGTGTACGTCGGAGGGGTGAAAAACTGTTTTTT. Its translation: CAWSVRRRGEKLFF.

The V and J genes are TRBV5-5 and TRBJ2-7; no clear D. The CDR3 loop spans 11 amino acids. Deletions cut 4 bases from V and 2 bases from J, with 4 bases between. Germline lookup yields CDR1 SGHKS and CDR2 YYEKEE (reference sequence). CDR3 protein: CASSAAYEQYF. The CDR3 bases are TGTGCCAGCAGCGCGGCCTACGAGCAGTACTTC.

The chain joins TRBV7-8 to TRBJ2-7; weak D call: TRBD2 (6 bases). CDR1 SGHVS and CDR2 FQNEAQ come from the germline V gene. CDR3 length: 17 residues. Trimming shortened V by 5 bases and J by 0 bases, and 20 bases separated the two germline ends. The DNA of the CDR3 is TGTGCCAGCAGCGGACGTCCGGGCGGGGAGAGCTCCTACGAGCAGTACTTC. Its translation: CASSGRPGGESSYEQYF.

This clone showed up just once. V is TRBV7-8 and J is TRBJ1-1; unclear D gene. V was pared by 1 base and J by 1 base, with 13 bases between. Germline V gene lookup returns CDR1 SGHVS and CDR2 FQNEAQ. This CDR3 is built from 16 residues. The CDR3 loop is CASSLEAGLKNTEAFF. The CDR3 DNA reads as TGTGCCAGCAGCTTAGAAGCAGGACTTAAGAACACTGAAGCTTTCTTT.

The rearrangement links TRBV7-9 to TRBJ2-3; 12 bases align to TRBD2. From germline, CDR1 is SEHNR and CDR2 FQNEAQ (reference sequence). Trimming at V came to 3 bases and at J to 1 base, leaving 2 bases not matched to a gene. CDR3 length: 16 residues. CDR3 sequence reads: CASSFGTSGRTDTQYF. The DNA of the CDR3 is TGTGCCAGCAGCTTCGGGACTAGCGGGCGCACAGATACGCAGTATTTT.

This clone has just one count. The chain links TRBV9 to TRBJ2-3; D is possibly TRBD2 (7 bases). The CDR3 spans 15 residues. Germline-derived CDR1 and CDR2 are SGDLS and YYNGEE. V gave up 5 bases and J gave up 4 bases, with 17 bases separating them. Here the CDR3 reads CASRRGGAVADTQYF. The CDR3 DNA sequence: TGTGCCAGCAGGAGGGGGGGGGCGGTAGCAGATACGCAGTATTTT.

This chain links TRBV27 with TRBJ1-5; 9 nucleotides match TRBD1. CDR3 length equals 16 residues. V was clipped by 6 bases and J by 2 bases; unmatched bases: 8. Germline lookup yields CDR1 MNHEY and CDR2 SMNVEV (reference sequence). The CDR3 region has the DNA TGTGCCAGCAGGCGACAGGGGGTGTTTGGCAATCAGCCCCAGCATTTT. Translated: CASRRQGVFGNQPQHF.

The V gene is TRBV18, the J gene TRBJ1-2; no reliable D call. V was trimmed by 2 bases and J by 0 bases, leaving 10 bases between them. CDR1 KGHSH and CDR2 LQKENI come from the germline V gene. This CDR3 contains 15 residues. CDR3 protein: CASSPVGEANYGYTF. CDR3 nucleotide sequence: TGTGCCAGCTCACCAGTAGGAGAAGCTAACTATGGCTACACCTTC.

The genes are TRBV7-2 and TRBJ2-2, with 9 bases lining up with TRBD2. Germline trimming cut 2 bases from V and 7 bases from J; bases unmatched to any gene: 8. This CDR3 has 16 residues. Germline V gene lookup returns CDR1 SGHTA and CDR2 FQGNSA. In nucleotides, the CDR3 is TGTGCCAGCAGCTTAAAGGCGGGGGGGCCGGGCGGGGAGCTGTTTTTT. Amino acid sequence: CASSLKAGGPGGELFF.

The chain has TRBV11-2 and TRBJ1-1; 10 bases agree with TRBD1. Germline trimming cut 1 base from V and 2 bases from J; bases unmatched to any gene: 7. The CDR3 length is 17 residues. Germline CDR1 is SGHAT and CDR2 is FQNNGV. CDR3: CASSLAPGTGANTEAFF. DNA of the CDR3: TGTGCCAGCAGCTTAGCCCCTGGGACAGGGGCCAACACTGAAGCTTTCTTT.

A few counts support this clone. The gene calls are TRBV6-1 and TRBJ2-3, with 7 bases aligning to TRBD2. The V segment lost 3 bases and the J segment 0 bases; nucleotides outside the gene matches: 9. The CDR3 contains 17 residues. The germline V gene encodes CDR1 MNHNS and CDR2 SASEGT. The CDR3 coding sequence is TGTGCCAGCAGTGATAGATGGGGACTACATAGCACAGATACGCAGTATTTT. This codes for CASSDRWGLHSTDTQYF.

This chain's CDR3 is CASSLTPQTTPLAGPTDTQYF. The DNA of the CDR3 is TGTGCCAGCAGCTTAACGCCCCAAACCACTCCACTAGCGGGCCCCACAGATACGCAGTATTTT. The chain combines TRBV7-3 with TRBJ2-3; 9 nucleotides agree with TRBD2. With 0 bases clipped from V and 2 bases from J, the junction kept 18 bases outside the gene matches. The germline gives CDR1 SGHTA, CDR2 FQGTGA. This CDR3 region has 21 residues.

This chain links TRBV6-6 with TRBJ2-7; 11 nucleotides line up with TRBD2. This CDR3 is built from 14 residues. Germline V lookup: CDR1 MNHNY, CDR2 SVGAGI (reference sequence). Trimming took 6 bases from V and 0 from J; bases not matched to a gene: 1. CDR3 protein: CASRLAGGSYEQYF. CDR3 coding DNA: TGTGCCAGCAGGCTAGCGGGGGGCTCCTACGAGCAGTACTTC.

The genes are TRBV27 and TRBJ1-4, with 7 bases lining up with TRBD1. The CDR3 consists of 16 residues. The V gene end was trimmed by 5 bases and the J gene end by 4 bases; junction bases not matched to a gene: 10. Germline loops: CDR1 MNHEY, CDR2 SMNVEV (reference sequence). CDR3: CASSPGQRGLNEKLFF. CDR3 sequence (DNA): TGTGCCAGCAGTCCGGGACAGAGGGGACTTAATGAAAAACTGTTTTTT. The complete variable domain, with remaining parts taken from reference TRBV27 and TRBJ1-4, reads EAQVTQNPRYLITVTGKKLTVTCSQNMNHEYMSWYRQDPGLGLRQIYYSMNVEVTDKGDVPEGYKVSRKEKRNFPLILESPSPNQTSLYFCASSPGQRGLNEKLFFGSGTQLSVL.

The chain joins TRBV7-2 to TRBJ1-2; 8 bases map to TRBD1. The CDR3 runs to 17 residues. Germline trimming cut 1 base from V and 6 bases from J; bases unmatched to any gene: 13. Per germline, CDR1 SGHTA and CDR2 FQGNSA. The CDR3 sequence: CASSLVPGGRPVHGYTF. CDR3 DNA: TGTGCCAGCAGCTTAGTGCCAGGGGGCCGTCCTGTTCATGGCTACACCTTC. Supplemented by reference TRBV7-2 and TRBJ1-2, the full variable domain reads GAGVSQSPSNKVTEKGKDVELRCDPISGHTALYWYRQSLGQGLEFLIYFQGNSAPDKSGLPSDRFSAERTGGSVSTLTIQRTQQEDSAVYLCASSLVPGGRPVHGYTFGSGTRLTVV.